The 14 T cell receptor beta chains listed next were all sequenced from one sample in a study of tumour-infiltrating T cells in Burkitt lymphoma. Produced via immunoSEQ multiplex PCR; TCRdb's table is partial and in-frame only. The sample lists approximately 4,000 clones, approximately 16% occurring once. The sample comprised tumor tissue. These receptors all stem from a human donor with diffuse large B-cell lymphoma. Some clones in this sample may be carry-over from other donors' samples.

The rearrangement joins TRBV4-2 to TRBJ2-3; 8 nucleotides match TRBD1. Germline V gives CDR1 LGHNA, CDR2 YNFKEQ. The CDR3 has 17 residues. V trimming: 0 bases; J trimming: 1 base; junction bases outside the gene matches: 6. The CDR3: CASSQDPTGGRTDTQYF. CDR3 nucleotide sequence: TGTGCCAGCAGCCAAGATCCCACAGGGGGGCGCACAGATACGCAGTATTTT.

This clone was found a few times. This CDR3 reads CASSFKGKDQPQHF. The CDR3 DNA is TGTGCCAGCAGCTTTAAGGGGAAAGATCAGCCCCAGCATTTT. This chain connects TRBV7-8 to TRBJ1-5, with D possibly TRBD1 on 5 matching bases. Germline V gene data show CDR1 as SGHVS and CDR2 as FQNEAQ. V was shortened by 3 bases and J by 5 bases, with 11 bases between the two germline ends. This CDR3 region has 14 residues.

The chain recombines TRBV11-3 with TRBJ1-5; D ambiguous. The ends were cut back, 4 bases at V and 2 bases at J, with 3 bases in the middle. Looked up from germline, CDR1 is SGHNT and CDR2 is YENEEA. This CDR3 has 12 residues. The CDR3 is CASSSGNQPQHF. CDR3 nucleotides: TGTGCCAGCAGCTCCGGCAATCAGCCCCAGCATTTT.

This clone was seen only a few times. The CDR3 region is CASSPTGGYEQYF. The CDR3 coding sequence is TGTGCCAGCAGTCCGACAGGGGGCTACGAGCAGTACTTC. The genes are TRBV5-8 and TRBJ2-7; 9 positions match TRBD1. J was trimmed by 3 bases and V by 5 bases; bases with no gene match: 3. CDR3 length: 13 residues. Germline V gene data show CDR1 as SGHTS and CDR2 as YDEGEE.

The V call is TRBV5-5, the J call TRBJ2-7, with D unresolved. The ends were cut back, 0 bases at V and 4 bases at J, with 5 bases in the middle. The CDR3 has 12 residues. Germline lookup yields CDR1 SGHKS and CDR2 YYEKEE (reference sequence). This chain's CDR3 is CASSLVGYEQYF. The CDR3 bases are TGTGCCAGCAGCTTGGTAGGGTACGAGCAGTACTTC.

In this sample, this clone turned up a few times. This sequence joins TRBV28 and TRBJ1-5, with a tentative D call TRBD1 (6 bases). Trimming removed 2 bases at V and 5 bases at J, with 10 bases between. Per germline, CDR1 MDHEN and CDR2 SYDVKM. The CDR3 runs 14 residues. CDR3 coding DNA: TGTGCCAGCAGTTTAGGGCAGGGGTATCAGCCCCAGCATTTT. It is translated as CASSLGQGYQPQHF. The full variable domain, rest sourced from reference TRBV28 and TRBJ1-5, is DVKVTQSSRYLVKRTGEKVFLECVQDMDHENMFWYRQDPGLGLRLIYFSYDVKMKEKGDIPEGYSVSREKKERFSLILESASTNQTSMYLCASSLGQGYQPQHFGDGTRLSIL.

CDR3 in DNA: TGTGCCAGCAGTTTATTTGTTAACACTGAAGCTTTCTTT. Residues: CASSLFVNTEAFF. The rearrangement links TRBV28 to TRBJ1-1; D gene unclear. Trimming shortened V by 1 base and J by 2 bases, and 5 bases separated the two germline ends. This CDR3 is built from 13 residues. The germline CDR1 and CDR2 sequences are MDHEN and SYDVKM.

This clone has a handful of counts. The rearrangement joins TRBV5-6 to TRBJ2-3; D uncertain. This CDR3 comprises 17 residues. Germline lookup yields CDR1 SGHDT and CDR2 YYEEEE. V lost 2 bases, J lost 1 base, and 17 bases lay in between. The CDR3 loop reads CASSFWTDGWGTDTQYF. CDR3 in DNA: TGTGCCAGCAGCTTCTGGACCGACGGATGGGGCACAGATACGCAGTATTTT.

This clone has just one count. The chain employs TRBV11-2 and TRBJ2-7; no definite D call. V lost 5 bases and J 2 bases, leaving 10 bases between the germline ends. Germline V gene lookup returns CDR1 SGHAT and CDR2 FQNNGV. This CDR3 has 13 amino acids. The CDR3 is CASSSAGTYEQYF. The CDR3, as DNA: TGTGCCAGCAGCAGTGCAGGTACCTACGAGCAGTACTTC.

This clone was recorded once. This rearrangement joins TRBV13 to TRBJ2-3; 9 nucleotides line up with TRBD2. CDR3 length: 17 residues. Germline V lookup: CDR1 PRHDT, CDR2 FYEKMQ (reference sequence). Germline trimming cut 0 bases from V and 5 bases from J; bases unmatched to any gene: 9. The CDR3 loop is CASSLGFFLTSGDTQYF. The CDR3 DNA sequence: TGTGCCAGCAGCTTAGGCTTCTTCTTGACTAGCGGAGATACGCAGTATTTT. The full variable domain, with the rest looked up from reference TRBV13 and TRBJ2-3, is AAGVIQSPRHLIKEKRETATLKCYPIPRHDTVYWYQQGPGQDPQFLISFYEKMQSDKGSIPDRFSAQQFSDYHSELNMSSLELGDSALYFCASSLGFFLTSGDTQYFGPGTRLTVL.

The rearrangement links TRBV19 to TRBJ2-2; perhaps TRBD1 as D (6 bases). V was trimmed by 6 bases and J by 1 base, leaving 9 bases between them. This CDR3 contains 14 residues. Germline loops: CDR1 LNHDA, CDR2 SQIVND (reference sequence). CDR3 nucleotide sequence: TGTGCCAGTAGAATACAGGGGAACACCGGGGAGCTGTTTTTT. Amino acid sequence: CASRIQGNTGELFF.

The chain is built from TRBV11-3 and TRBJ2-5; D is uncertain. Germline V lookup: CDR1 SGHNT, CDR2 YENEEA. The CDR3 loop spans 13 amino acids. The V and J ends lost 1 base and 0 bases respectively, with 3 bases between them. The CDR3 protein is CASSLGYQETQYF. The CDR3 nucleotides are TGTGCCAGCAGCTTAGGTTACCAAGAGACCCAGTACTTC.

This chain connects TRBV9 to TRBJ1-2, with D hard to call. Trimming left V 0 bases short and J 8 bases short, with 17 bases between. Per germline, CDR1 SGDLS and CDR2 YYNGEE. This CDR3 is 15 amino acids long. DNA for the CDR3: TGTGCCAGCAGCGTAGACGATAGCTCCCCCCGGGGCTACACCTTC. Residues: CASSVDDSSPRGYTF.

This clone was seen a few times. CDR3 sequence reads: CASSPRPGRDKNIQYF. The CDR3 DNA reads TGTGCCAGCTCACCACGTCCCGGGAGAGATAAAAACATTCAGTACTTC. The genes are TRBV18 and TRBJ2-4, with D perhaps TRBD2 (6 bases). Germline V gene sequence: CDR1 KGHSH, CDR2 LQKENI. The CDR3 extends over 16 amino acids. Trimming shortened V by 1 base and J by 4 bases, and 14 bases separated the two germline ends.